Many counts were recorded for the clone carrying this TCR beta chain. Antigen specificity is unknown. The CDR3 contains 14 residues. V lost 6 bases and J lost 1, with 13 bases in between. Germline loops: CDR1 MNHEY, CDR2 SVGEGT. The sample belongs to a study of CD8+CD57+ T cells in acquired aplastic anemia. Study context: CD4+ and CD8+ cells, once sorted, gave DNA averaging roughly 3 ug. Healthy donors gave about 10.8 million reads on average for CD4+ cells. General study points: Sharing between patients and controls was observed for around 30 CD8+ CDR3 sequences. Significance was not reached for CD8+ Simpson's diversity between patients and controls.

Profiles of TCR beta VDJ and CDR3 were generated from a genomic DNA template. TCRdb itself ran the reads through MiXCR, one entry per CDR3 protein. The table lists fewer than 250,000 distinct CDR3 sequences, around 59% of them singletons. The chain employs TRBV6-2 or TRBV6-3 and TRBJ2-7; maybe TRBD1 (5 bases). The sequenced sample was sorted CD4+, CD8+, or CD8+CD57+ T cells (not recorded which) from PBMCs. The clonotype comes from a human donor in good health, serving as a control. The CDR3 region is CASRGAADSYEQYF. The CDR3 DNA sequence: TGTGCCAGCAGAGGGGCGGCAGATTCCTACGAGCAGTACTTC.